Listed below are T cell receptor beta chains from one sample, sequenced in a study of cytomegalovirus exposure and HLA in healthy donors. Assay: immunoSEQ multiplex PCR; the TCRdb copy retains only in-frame clones and omits some. The table shows approximately 150,000 clones, with about nine tenths occurring only once. What was sequenced was PBMCs. The source of these receptors is a man between 18 and 35 years old in good health and CMV-seropositive. Both conserved end residues are trimmed from each CDR3. D genes are given only for firm matches.

length: 12
V: TRBV11-2
J: TRBJ2-7
D: NA
CDR3: ASSPSGGDYEQY

length: 11
V: TRBV30
J: TRBJ2-6
D: NA
CDR3: ALEATGANVLT

length: 12
V: TRBV9
J: TRBJ1-2
D: TRBD1
CDR3: ASSPGQGTSGYT

length: 13
V: TRBV6-1
J: TRBJ2-1
D: TRBD2
CDR3: ASSDRGGARNEQF

length: 13
V: TRBV6-5
J: TRBJ2-3
D: TRBD1
CDR3: ASSYGTGEVDTQY

length: 11
V: TRBV7-7
J: TRBJ2-2
D: TRBD1
CDR3: ASSSTGTGELF

length: 11
V: TRBV13
J: TRBJ2-1
D: TRBD2
CDR3: ASSLVTRGGQF

length: 14
V: TRBV6-5
J: TRBJ1-5
D: NA
CDR3: ASSYPWTYSNQPQH

length: 10
V: TRBV19
J: TRBJ2-7
D: TRBD1
CDR3: ASSPDRDEQY

length: 14
V: TRBV19
J: TRBJ2-5
D: TRBD2
CDR3: ATKQAGGNSREAQY

length: 14
V: TRBV18
J: TRBJ2-7
D: NA
CDR3: ASSPPGLGADYEQY

length: 15
V: TRBV9
J: TRBJ2-1
D: NA
CDR3: ASSVAPVQSSYNEQF

length: 11
V: TRBV6-1
J: TRBJ1-2
D: NA
CDR3: ASGGRTPYGYT

length: 11
V: TRBV30
J: TRBJ2-5
D: NA
CDR3: ACEVNTGETQY

length: 11
V: TRBV28
J: TRBJ2-5
D: NA
CDR3: ASSLGLDAAQY

length: 14
V: TRBV9
J: TRBJ2-1
D: NA
CDR3: ASSVVGGPLYNEQF

length: 13
V: TRBV11-2
J: TRBJ2-7
D: NA
CDR3: ASSPTGSRGYEQY

length: 17
V: TRBV15
J: TRBJ2-3
D: TRBD2
CDR3: ATSRSPGGGTPRADTQY

length: 12
V: TRBV27
J: TRBJ2-1
D: TRBD1
CDR3: ASSWGTGTGEQF

length: 13
V: TRBV5-1
J: TRBJ1-5
D: TRBD1
CDR3: ASSSGQGAGEPQH

length: 12
V: TRBV18
J: TRBJ1-1
D: NA
CDR3: ASSENAMVAEAF

length: 11
V: TRBV9
J: TRBJ1-1
D: NA
CDR3: ASSPPGDTEAF

length: 13
V: TRBV6-1
J: TRBJ2-7
D: TRBD1
CDR3: ASSEGGQGSDEQY

length: 11
V: TRBV30
J: TRBJ1-2
D: NA
CDR3: AWSPKGLRGYT

length: 9
V: TRBV19
J: TRBJ1-1
D: TRBD1
CDR3: ASTTGGEAF

length: 10
V: TRBV4-1
J: TRBJ1-1
D: NA
CDR3: ASSHQGKEAF

length: 15
V: TRBV19
J: TRBJ2-1
D: TRBD2
CDR3: ASSRTSGRAGYNEQF

length: 14
V: TRBV4-1
J: TRBJ1-1
D: NA
CDR3: ASSQGVAAMNTEAF

length: 14
V: TRBV14
J: TRBJ2-1
D: TRBD2
CDR3: ASSQVGLAGYNEQF

length: 10
V: TRBV29-1
J: TRBJ2-7
D: TRBD2
CDR3: SFGGEIGEQY

length: 17
V: TRBV21-1
J: TRBJ1-2
D: NA
CDR3: ASTLPDGGTGSLEAGYT